The 22 T cell receptor beta chains reported below all come from one sample, sequenced in a study of cytotoxic CD8 clonotypes in ibrutinib-treated CLL. Sequenced by immunoSEQ multiplex PCR; TCRdb stores in-frame clones only, minus some. The data contain more than 200,000 clones, 70% of them singletons. The source material was PBMCs, sampled after 24 months of ibrutinib treatment. The source is a human donor with chronic lymphocytic leukemia.

V and J are TRBV30 and TRBJ1-2; tentative D call: TRBD1 (6 bases). CDR1 GTSNPN and CDR2 SVGIG come from the germline V gene (reference sequence). CDR3 length: 13 amino acids. V was pared by 1 base and J by 3 bases, with 9 bases between. CDR3: CAWSGGGHYGYTF. DNA of the CDR3: TGTGCCTGGAGTGGAGGGGGGCACTATGGCTACACCTTC.

The chain joins TRBV27 to TRBJ1-5; no clear D gene. This CDR3 region has 14 residues. Looked up from germline, CDR1 is MNHEY and CDR2 is SMNVEV (reference sequence). Deletions cut 3 bases from V and 5 bases from J, with 11 bases between. The chain's CDR3 is CASSLEGWDQPQHF. CDR3 nucleotides: TGTGCCAGCAGTTTGGAGGGCTGGGATCAGCCCCAGCATTTT.

CDR3 bases: TGTGCCAGCACTAGCCGCTCCTACAATGAGCAGTTCTTC. Protein sequence: CASTSRSYNEQFF. J is TRBJ2-1 and V is TRBV2; a weak D match, TRBD2 (5 bases). The length of the CDR3 is 13 residues. Germline CDR1 is SNHLY and CDR2 is FYNNEI. V lost 7 bases, J lost 0 bases, and 7 bases lay in between.

V and J are TRBV4-3 and TRBJ2-7, with 8 bases lining up with TRBD2. The V segment lost 0 bases and the J segment 4 bases; nucleotides outside the gene matches: 14. The germline CDR1 and CDR2 sequences are LGHNA and YSLEER. The CDR3 is 18 amino acids. As DNA, the CDR3 is TGCGCCAGCAGCCAAGATATAAGCGGGAGCGACTTGTGGTACGAGCAGTACTTC. This translates into CASSQDISGSDLWYEQYF.

The chain uses TRBV7-2 and TRBJ2-7, with D perhaps TRBD1 or TRBD2 (5 bases each). Deletions cut 5 bases from V and 4 bases from J, with 12 bases between. CDR1 SGHTA and CDR2 FQGNSA come from the germline V gene. The CDR3 covers 13 residues. CDR3 DNA: TGTGCCAGCAGCCCTGGGACGGTTTACGAGCAGTACTTC. Translating it yields CASSPGTVYEQYF.

This chain links TRBV6-1 with TRBJ2-5; D unclear. Germline CDR1 is MNHNS and CDR2 is SASEGT. CDR3 length: 14 amino acids. V was pared by 8 bases and J by 4 bases, with 17 bases between. The DNA of the CDR3 is TGTGCCAGCGGGATTCAGGTTGGTTCAGAGACCCAGTACTTC. Amino acid sequence: CASGIQVGSETQYF.

In this sample, this clone turned up once. The chain couples TRBV2 to TRBJ1-4; tentative D call: TRBD1 (5 bases). The CDR3 is 15 amino acids. Germline-derived CDR1 and CDR2 are SNHLY and FYNNEI. Trimming cost V 6 bases and J 8 bases, with 19 bases left between them. CDR3 region: CASRSQGPGLEKLFF. CDR3 in DNA: TGTGCCAGCAGATCTCAGGGACCGGGTCTAGAAAAACTGTTTTTT.

The V call is TRBV28, the J call TRBJ2-7; 8 nucleotides line up with TRBD1. Germline V gives CDR1 MDHEN, CDR2 SYDVKM. V gave up 3 bases and J gave up 1 base; unmatched junction bases: 5. This CDR3 spans 15 amino acids. In DNA, the CDR3 is TGTGCCAGCAGTTTTTTGGGGACAGGATCCTACGAGCAGTACTTC. Its translation: CASSFLGTGSYEQYF.

The chain employs TRBV9 and TRBJ2-7; possibly TRBD2 for D (5 bases). The CDR3 is 14 residues long. Trimming removed 0 bases from V and 3 bases from J, with 10 bases in between. The germline V gene has CDR1 SGDLS and CDR2 YYNGEE. The CDR3 is CASSVAVGNYEQYF. Written as DNA, the CDR3 is TGTGCCAGCAGCGTAGCTGTCGGGAACTACGAGCAGTACTTC.

As for this clone: Other DNA sequences in this sample translate to the same CDR3. This sequence joins TRBV30 and TRBJ2-1, with D tentatively TRBD2 (5 bases). Germline V gives CDR1 GTSNPN, CDR2 SVGIG (reference sequence). V lost 2 bases, J lost 0 bases, and 8 bases lay in between. This CDR3 is built from 14 residues. The CDR3 spells CAWSRGSSYNEQFF. The CDR3 DNA reads TGTGCCTGGAGTCGAGGGAGCTCCTACAATGAGCAGTTCTTC.

The chain combines TRBV7-9 with TRBJ2-7; 12 nucleotides align to TRBD2. The CDR3 has 16 amino acids. CDR1 SEHNR and CDR2 FQNEAQ come from the germline V gene (reference sequence). V was pared by 6 bases and J by 0 bases, with 6 bases of the junction left unmatched. The CDR3 loop is CASSRTSGTFSYEQYF. The CDR3 DNA follows: TGTGCCAGCAGTAGGACTAGCGGGACCTTCTCCTACGAGCAGTACTTC.

The chain has TRBV28 and TRBJ2-1; 7 bases match TRBD1. Germline CDR1 MDHEN, CDR2 SYDVKM. This CDR3 is built from 15 residues. The ends lost 3 bases at V and 8 bases at J; junction bases unmatched: 10. The CDR3 protein is CASSLRGLGIDEQFF. DNA for the CDR3: TGTGCCAGCAGTTTGAGGGGGCTTGGAATCGATGAGCAGTTCTTC.

The rearrangement uses TRBV5-1 and TRBJ2-7, with TRBD2 as a possible D gene (5 bases). CDR1 and CDR2 from the germline V gene are SGHRS and YFSETQ. The V end was cut by 5 bases, the J end by 5 bases, with 17 bases between. CDR3 size: 14 residues. CDR3 sequence (DNA): TGCGCCAGCAGTGGGAGTGGGTCTTGGAACGAGCAGTACTTC. As protein: CASSGSGSWNEQYF.

This chain uses TRBV27 with TRBJ2-7; D gene unclear. In germline, CDR1 is MNHEY, CDR2 SMNVEV (reference sequence). The CDR3 spans 13 residues. The ends were cut back, 8 bases at V and 5 bases at J, with 16 bases in the middle. CDR3 sequence (DNA): TGTGCCAGCTCGAGGACCATGTATCACGAGCAGTACTTC. Protein sequence: CASSRTMYHEQYF.

The V call is TRBV28, the J call TRBJ2-7, with 11 bases matching TRBD2. The CDR3 length is 14 residues. Trimming took 9 bases from V and 2 from J; bases not matched to a gene: 6. Germline assignment: CDR1 MDHEN and CDR2 SYDVKM. The chain's CDR3 is CASVAGGVTYEQYF. The CDR3 DNA follows: TGTGCCAGTGTAGCGGGAGGGGTTACCTACGAGCAGTACTTC. Filled out from reference TRBV28 and TRBJ2-7, the complete variable domain reads DVKVTQSSRYLVKRTGEKVFLECVQDMDHENMFWYRQDPGLGLRLIYFSYDVKMKEKGDIPEGYSVSREKKERFSLILESASTNQTSMYLCASVAGGVTYEQYFGPGTRLTVT.

This chain uses TRBV5-1 with TRBJ2-6; a weak D match, TRBD2 (5 bases). CDR3 size: 18 residues. Germline CDR1 reads SGHRS; CDR2 reads YFSETQ. Deletions cut 4 bases from V and 0 bases from J, with 17 bases between. The CDR3 nucleotides are TGCGCCAGCAGCCAAAATAGGGTGGGGAGCTCTGGGGCCAACGTCCTGACTTTC. It specifies CASSQNRVGSSGANVLTF.

In regard to this clone: The same CDR3 also results from other DNA sequences found in this sample. The CDR3 is CASSQGLEQFF. The DNA for the CDR3 is TGCGCCAGCAGCCAAGGGCTAGAGCAGTTCTTC. The chain links TRBV4-1 to TRBJ2-1, with D uncertain. CDR3 length equals 11 residues. The germline V gene has CDR1 MGHRA and CDR2 YSYEKL. The germline V and J ends were trimmed by 1 base and 10 bases, with 5 bases remaining between them.

The chain joins TRBV28 to TRBJ1-5, with D perhaps TRBD1 (5 bases). The CDR3 covers 12 residues. The germline gives CDR1 MDHEN, CDR2 SYDVKM. Trimming stripped 8 bases from V and 5 bases from J, with 10 bases between. CDR3 residues: CASRGEDQPQHF. CDR3 nucleotides: TGTGCCAGCCGGGGGGAGGATCAGCCCCAGCATTTT. Full variable domain (missing parts from reference TRBV28 and TRBJ1-5): DVKVTQSSRYLVKRTGEKVFLECVQDMDHENMFWYRQDPGLGLRLIYFSYDVKMKEKGDIPEGYSVSREKKERFSLILESASTNQTSMYLCASRGEDQPQHFGDGTRLSIL.

The table lists this clone with a few counts. V usage is TRBV6-5 and J usage is TRBJ2-6; D call uncertain. Trimming shortened V by 1 base and J by 4 bases, and 5 bases separated the two germline ends. Germline V gives CDR1 MNHEY, CDR2 SVGAGI. The CDR3 runs 14 residues. The DNA of the CDR3 is TGTGCCAGCAGTTACTATCGGGGGGCCAACGTCCTGACTTTC. This codes for CASSYYRGANVLTF.

The V and J genes are TRBV9 and TRBJ1-2; D unresolved. The ends were cut back, 10 bases at V and 4 bases at J, with 20 bases in the middle. The CDR3 totals 14 residues. In germline, CDR1 is SGDLS, CDR2 YYNGEE. The CDR3 bases are TGTGCCCTATGCCGCGAGGGAGTGGGCTATGGCTACACCTTC. It encodes CALCREGVGYGYTF. Supplemented by reference TRBV9 and TRBJ1-2, the full variable domain reads DSGVTQTPKHLITATGQRVTLRCSPRSGDLSVYWYQQSLDQGLQFLIQYYNGEERAKGNILERFSAQQFPDLHSELNLSSLELGDSALYFCALCREGVGYGYTFGSGTRLTVV.

This clone was seen more than once but under ten times. The genes are TRBV29-1 and TRBJ1-2, with TRBD1 matching over 7 bases. CDR1 SQVTM and CDR2 ANQGSEA come from the germline V gene. Trimming removed 1 base from V and 7 bases from J; junction bases left unmatched: 3. CDR3 length equals 12 residues. The CDR3 DNA sequence: TGCAGCGTTGAAGGACAGGGTGGTGGCTACACCTTC. It yields the protein CSVEGQGGGYTF. The full variable domain, in which reference TRBV29-1 and TRBJ1-2 provide the parts outside the CDR3, is SAVISQKPSRDICQRGTSLTIQCQVDSQVTMMFWYRQQPGQSLTLIATANQGSEATYESGFVIDKFPISRPNLTFSTLTVSNMSPEDSSIYLCSVEGQGGGYTFGSGTRLTVV.

V and J are TRBV28 and TRBJ1-2, with D hard to call. The CDR3 is 14 amino acids. Germline V gene data show CDR1 as MDHEN and CDR2 as SYDVKM. Deletions cut 4 bases from V and 4 bases from J, with 13 bases between. CDR3 nucleotides: TGTGCCAGCAGTTCGAGCCTAGGATCCTATGGCTACACCTTC. Encoded protein: CASSSSLGSYGYTF.